Listed below are T cell receptor beta chains from one sample, sequenced in a study of T-cell memory formation after mild COVID-19. Each CDR3 protein gets one entry after TCRdb re-called the 5' RACE reads with MiXCR. In the table there are over 450,000 distinct CDR3 sequences, around 21% of which are singletons. The sequenced material came from PBMCs or a T cell subset sorted from them (not recorded which). These receptor sequences come from an adult woman who had mild COVID-19 (a few samples of this study predate the infection). Cell type and time point are not known. Both conserved end residues are part of each CDR3. The order of the fields is J gene, clone size, V gene, CDR3 protein. Not all rows give a size; the values are once, few, many and, for expanded clones, a class.

TRBJ2-7	few	TRBV4-1	CASSPQPTESFYEQYF
TRBJ2-7	-	TRBV7-6	CASSIHQGVGYEQYF
TRBJ2-1	few	TRBV10-2	CASSVPSGRAQEQFF
TRBJ2-5	many	TRBV12-3/TRBV12-4	CASSPQTGTGVGTQYF
TRBJ2-3	-	TRBV2	CASNRRSSVDTQYF
TRBJ2-3	few	TRBV5-1	CASSYRGPTDTQYF
TRBJ2-1	few	TRBV29-1	CSVEVLYNEQFF
TRBJ2-3	-	TRBV6-2/TRBV6-3	CASTIPGLAGETDTQYF
TRBJ2-5	many	TRBV12-3/TRBV12-4	CASSLRTGGETQYF
TRBJ2-1	-	TRBV7-2	CASSLVRGANNEQFF
TRBJ2-7	-	TRBV7-2	CASSLARTPTYEQYF
TRBJ2-7	few	TRBV7-9	CASSLPGQGTYEQYF
TRBJ1-1	-	TRBV15	CATSRLTGISSEAFF
TRBJ2-7	few	TRBV12-3/TRBV12-4	CASSFYGQNSYEQYF
TRBJ1-1	few	TRBV5-1	CASSLESSRIETFF
TRBJ2-1	few	TRBV24-1	CATSSPGQANEQFF
TRBJ2-7	-	TRBV3-1	CASSQDSGSSYEQYF
TRBJ1-5	-	TRBV4-1	CASSQESLTPNQPQHF
TRBJ2-3	few	TRBV5-1	CASSYLPQLGIDTQYF
TRBJ1-2	-	TRBV6-5	CASRTSGEGPAF
TRBJ1-5	-	TRBV6-2/TRBV6-3	CASRRQGDQPQHF
TRBJ2-7	-	TRBV7-6	CASSGDFSYEQYF
TRBJ2-5	-	TRBV24-1	CATSDFRGDQETQYF
TRBJ1-1	few	TRBV4-1	CASSQERSWTAEAFF
TRBJ2-1	-	TRBV24-1	CATSDSGLVGNEQFF
TRBJ1-6	-	TRBV11-3	CASSLQERNSPLHF
TRBJ1-2	few	TRBV6-1	CASSEVIISLHPYGYTF
TRBJ1-1	few	TRBV7-9	CASSRGQPSKPNTEAFF
TRBJ2-7	-	TRBV12-3/TRBV12-4	CASSPTYNSYEQYF
TRBJ1-1	-	TRBV25-1	CASRHPRLAFF
TRBJ2-3	few	TRBV7-9	CASSFLQGVGDTQYF
TRBJ2-7	few	TRBV12-3/TRBV12-4	CASSLLDRLYEQYF
TRBJ2-2	-	TRBV6-6	CASRWTGDTGELFF
TRBJ2-3	-	TRBV5-1	CASSLGGVADTQYF
TRBJ1-2	-	TRBV24-1	CATSDFSESYGYTF
TRBJ2-7	-	TRBV12-5	CASGSPTDSYEQYF
TRBJ2-3	few	TRBV29-1	CSVESLKMFCGGGQCPSTDTQYF
TRBJ2-3	few	TRBV30	CAWSVTSTDTQYF
TRBJ2-5	few	TRBV7-6	CASSHADRSEETQYF
TRBJ2-5	few	TRBV29-1	CSVLPGLAQETQYF
TRBJ2-7	few	TRBV20-1	CSAYGLPLTYEQYF
TRBJ1-1	-	TRBV6-5	CASFEPGQGRTEAFF
TRBJ2-1	-	TRBV5-1	CASSLIDPINEQFF
TRBJ2-1	-	TRBV5-1	CASSFPRQVTSGYNEQFF
TRBJ1-1	few	TRBV3-1	CASSQVVVSGSEAFF
TRBJ2-1	many	TRBV20-1	CSAIGTSGGNYNEQFF